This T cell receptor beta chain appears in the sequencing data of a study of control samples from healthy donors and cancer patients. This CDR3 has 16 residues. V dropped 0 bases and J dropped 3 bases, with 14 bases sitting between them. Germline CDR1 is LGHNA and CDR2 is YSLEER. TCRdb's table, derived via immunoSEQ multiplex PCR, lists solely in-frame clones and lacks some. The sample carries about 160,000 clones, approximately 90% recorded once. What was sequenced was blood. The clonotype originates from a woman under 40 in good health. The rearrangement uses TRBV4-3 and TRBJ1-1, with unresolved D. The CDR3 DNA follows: TGCGCCAGCAGCCAAGATTGGCCGCAATGGTACACTGAAGCTTTCTTT. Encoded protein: CASSQDWPQWYTEAFF.